This entry lists 31 T cell receptor beta chains sequenced from one sample in a study of cytomegalovirus exposure and HLA in healthy donors (dated by TCRdb to 2016 to 2017). Libraries were constructed by the immunoSEQ multiplex PCR assay. For the multiplex PCR, a mixture combining 60 forward primers for TCR Vbeta segments and 13 reverse primers for TCR Jbeta segments was used. The clones in this table, taken by TCRdb from immuneACCESS, are in-frame only. Not every clone is retained; where verified, under half of the shortfall comes from an unresolved V gene, and the cause of the rest is unknown. This sample comprises some 89,000 clones, around 84% of them detected only once. 4.1% of the sample is held by the ten biggest clonotypes. The sequenced sample consisted of PBMCs. The origin of the receptors is a woman aged 40 to 55 in good health and CMV-seropositive.

V and J are TRBV18 and TRBJ2-1, with 11 bases identical to TRBD2. CDR1 is KGHSH and CDR2 is LQKENI in the germline V gene. This CDR3 is built from 15 residues. V shed 6 bases and J 8 bases; nucleotides not matched to a gene: 9. Here the CDR3 reads CASSYGLAGVDEQFF. CDR3 in DNA: TGTGCCAGCTCCTACGGACTAGCGGGTGTGGATGAGCAGTTCTTC.

This clone was detected only once. The V gene is TRBV9, the J gene TRBJ2-1, with 8 bases lining up with TRBD2. Trimming at V came to 1 base and at J to 0 bases, leaving 9 bases not matched to a gene. Germline values: CDR1 SGDLS, CDR2 YYNGEE. CDR3 length: 18 residues. The DNA of the CDR3 is TGTGCCAGCAGCGTACAAGCGGGAGATAGCCGCTCCTACAATGAGCAGTTCTTC. This sequence encodes CASSVQAGDSRSYNEQFF.

V usage is TRBV5-1 and J usage is TRBJ1-1; 7 bases align to TRBD1. The CDR3 loop spans 14 amino acids. J gave up 5 bases and V 1 base, and 5 bases lay outside the gene matches. Germline-derived CDR1 and CDR2 are SGHRS and YFSETQ. CDR3 bases: TGCGCCAGCAGCTTGAACAGGGGAGGAACTGAAGCTTTCTTT. It yields the protein CASSLNRGGTEAFF.

V gene TRBV29-1 combines with J gene TRBJ2-2; TRBD2 agrees at 11 bases. J lost 5 bases, V lost 4 bases, and 6 bases had no gene match. CDR1 is SQVTM, CDR2 ANQGSEA, per germline. The CDR3 loop spans 15 amino acids. The CDR3 DNA reads TGCAGCGTTGCTGGGACTAGCGGCCATACCGGGGAGCTGTTTTTT. This sequence encodes CSVAGTSGHTGELFF.

This sequence joins TRBV5-1 and TRBJ2-2; a weak D match, TRBD2 (6 bases). The CDR3 sequence is 16 residues long. V dropped 0 bases and J dropped 4 bases, with 13 bases sitting between them. Germline loops: CDR1 SGHRS, CDR2 YFSETQ. The CDR3 loop reads CASSLDGGDSTGELFF. The CDR3 DNA reads TGCGCCAGCAGCTTGGATGGCGGGGATAGCACCGGGGAGCTGTTTTTT.

The J gene is TRBJ2-3, the V gene TRBV9; 7 bases align to TRBD2. Per germline, CDR1 SGDLS and CDR2 YYNGEE. V lost 4 bases to trimming and J lost 0 bases; unmatched junction nucleotides: 8. The CDR3 consists of 16 residues. CDR3 sequence (DNA): TGTGCCAGCAGCCTACGGGGGGAACCTAGCACAGATACGCAGTATTTT. Translated: CASSLRGEPSTDTQYF.

The chain combines TRBV7-8 with TRBJ1-1; weak D call: TRBD1 (6 bases). CDR3 length: 14 amino acids. The V end was cut by 5 bases, the J end by 1 base, with 11 bases between. Per the germline V gene, CDR1 is SGHVS and CDR2 is FQNEAQ. CDR3 residues: CASSGRRGNTEAFF. The CDR3 nucleotides read TGTGCCAGCAGCGGACGCAGGGGGAACACTGAAGCTTTCTTT.

This clone was counted only a few times. The chain joins TRBV5-6 to TRBJ2-6; D remains unclear. V was shortened by 4 bases and J by 0 bases, with 2 bases between the two germline ends. The CDR3 is 13 amino acids. CDR1 and CDR2 from the germline V gene are SGHDT and YYEEEE. CDR3 in amino acids: CASSRSGANVLTF. CDR3 bases: TGTGCCAGCAGCCGCTCTGGGGCCAACGTCCTGACTTTC. Complete variable domain (other parts from reference TRBV5-6 and TRBJ2-6): DAGVTQSPTHLIKTRGQQVTLRCSPKSGHDTVSWYQQALGQGPQFIFQYYEEEERQRGNFPDRFSGHQFPNYSSELNVNALLLGDSALYLCASSRSGANVLTFGAGSRLTVL.

The chain has TRBV4-1 and TRBJ1-4; D unresolved. The CDR3 runs to 16 residues. CDR1 is MGHRA, CDR2 YSYEKL, per germline. Trimming removed 1 base from V and 2 bases from J, with 11 bases in between. CDR3 coding DNA: TGCGCCAGCAGCCAAGGGATGACATTGACTAATGAAAAACTGTTTTTT. As protein: CASSQGMTLTNEKLFF.

This clone was counted only a few times. V is TRBV25-1 and J is TRBJ1-1, with no clear D. CDR1 and CDR2 from the germline V gene are MGHDK and SYGVNS. V lost 9 bases to trimming and J lost 1 base, with 6 bases between them. The CDR3 is 11 residues long. CDR3 amino acids: CASSRNTEAFF. The DNA for the CDR3 is TGTGCCAGTAGTCGGAACACTGAAGCTTTCTTT.

A note on this clone: This sample includes further DNA sequences coding for the same CDR3. The chain employs TRBV5-1 and TRBJ1-1; D possibly corresponds to TRBD1 (5 bases). Germline-derived CDR1 and CDR2 are SGHRS and YFSETQ. This CDR3 region has 13 residues. V lost 3 bases to trimming and J lost 1 base, with 7 bases between them. This CDR3 reads CASSSGQNTEAFF. CDR3 bases: TGCGCCAGCAGCTCTGGACAGAACACTGAAGCTTTCTTT. Full variable domain (missing parts from reference TRBV5-1 and TRBJ1-1): KAGVTQTPRYLIKTRGQQVTLSCSPISGHRSVSWYQQTPGQGLQFLFEYFSETQRNKGNFPGRFSGRQFSNSRSEMNVSTLELGDSALYLCASSSGQNTEAFFGQGTRLTVV.

Turning to this clone: Compared with germline, one end of the junction differs, possibly owing to a read error. The chain couples TRBV5-4 to TRBJ2-5; D may be TRBD2 (5 bases). Germline V gives CDR1 SGHNT, CDR2 YYREEE (reference sequence). The CDR3 is made up of 13 amino acids. The CDR3 reads CASSLRGEEAQYF. CDR3 in DNA: TGTGCCAGCAGCTTGCGGGGAGAAGAGGCCCAGTACTTC.

This clone was seen a few times. The chain has TRBV19 and TRBJ2-5, with TRBD2 matching over 7 bases. After removal of 5 bases from V and 1 base from J, the junction contained 4 bases not matched to a gene. This CDR3 is 14 amino acids long. Looked up from germline, CDR1 is LNHDA and CDR2 is SQIVND (reference sequence). This chain's CDR3 is CASSWGGSQETQYF. The CDR3 region has the DNA TGTGCCAGTAGTTGGGGCGGGAGCCAAGAGACCCAGTACTTC.

This chain joins TRBV5-1 and TRBJ1-1, with D perhaps TRBD1 (5 bases). Germline V gene lookup returns CDR1 SGHRS and CDR2 YFSETQ. The CDR3 spans 15 residues. V lost 0 bases and J 1 base, leaving 10 bases between the germline ends. The CDR3 nucleotides are TGCGCCAGCAGCTTGGTTGCAGGGTCGAACACTGAAGCTTTCTTT. Protein: CASSLVAGSNTEAFF. Supplemented by reference TRBV5-1 and TRBJ1-1, the full variable domain reads KAGVTQTPRYLIKTRGQQVTLSCSPISGHRSVSWYQQTPGQGLQFLFEYFSETQRNKGNFPGRFSGRQFSNSRSEMNVSTLELGDSALYLCASSLVAGSNTEAFFGQGTRLTVV.

This clone was observed a handful of times. The chain is built from TRBV18 and TRBJ2-1; D is ambiguous. The V gene's germline CDR1 is KGHSH and CDR2 LQKENI. Trimming left V 2 bases short and J 5 bases short, with 7 bases between. This CDR3 comprises 13 residues. This CDR3 is CASSPGLNNEQFF. The CDR3 bases are TGTGCCAGCTCACCAGGGCTAAACAATGAGCAGTTCTTC.

The chain recombines TRBV2 with TRBJ1-5, with TRBD1 identical over 7 bases. The CDR3 spans 15 residues. CDR1 is SNHLY and CDR2 is FYNNEI in the germline V gene. Germline trimming cut 7 bases from V and 3 bases from J; bases unmatched to any gene: 9. The CDR3 nucleotides are TGTGCCAGCAACACACGACAGGGAAACAATCAGCCCCAGCATTTT. Amino acids: CASNTRQGNNQPQHF.

The chain links TRBV13 to TRBJ1-2; TRBD1 matches 9 bases. J gave up 1 base and V 3 bases, and 6 bases lay outside the gene matches. Germline-derived CDR1 and CDR2 are PRHDT and FYEKMQ (reference sequence). The CDR3 runs 16 residues. The CDR3: CASSFRQGGDNYGYTF. In DNA form, the CDR3 reads TGTGCCAGCAGCTTCCGACAGGGGGGAGATAACTATGGCTACACCTTC.

This clone turned up a few times. The chain employs TRBV6-5 and TRBJ2-7, with a weak D call TRBD2 (5 bases). Germline V gene data show CDR1 as MNHEY and CDR2 as SVGAGI. CDR3 length: 13 amino acids. Trimming took off 8 bases at V and 1 base at J, with 12 bases between the two ends. CDR3 residues: CASGHRGSYEQYF. In DNA, the CDR3 is TGTGCCAGCGGGCACCGAGGGTCCTACGAGCAGTACTTC.

This chain uses TRBV10-1 with TRBJ2-7, with 8 nucleotides matching TRBD1. V trimming: 6 bases; J trimming: 0 bases; junction bases outside the gene matches: 13. The germline V gene encodes CDR1 WNHNN and CDR2 SYGVQD (reference sequence). This CDR3 region has 17 residues. CDR3 DNA sequence: TGCGCCAGCAGCGACCCGGGACAGGCCCAGAGCTCCTACGAGCAGTACTTC. This translates into CASSDPGQAQSSYEQYF.

This rearrangement joins TRBV7-2 to TRBJ2-6; 8 bases line up with TRBD1. J lost 0 bases, V lost 4 bases, and 5 bases had no gene match. CDR1 and CDR2 from the germline V gene are SGHTA and FQGNSA. The CDR3 contains 17 residues. The CDR3 DNA reads TGTGCCAGCAGCTATGGACAGGGCTTCTCTGGGGCCAACGTCCTGACTTTC. Its translation is CASSYGQGFSGANVLTF. Full variable domain (remainder filled in from reference TRBV7-2 and TRBJ2-6): GAGVSQSPSNKVTEKGKDVELRCDPISGHTALYWYRQSLGQGLEFLIYFQGNSAPDKSGLPSDRFSAERTGGSVSTLTIQRTQQEDSAVYLCASSYGQGFSGANVLTFGAGSRLTVL.

This clone came up a few times. This sample also contains other DNA sequences that code for the same CDR3. CDR3 sequence (DNA): TGTGCCAGCAGCTCCCAGCGGGGCAGTAGCAATCAGCCCCAGCATTTT. Encoded protein: CASSSQRGSSNQPQHF. This sequence joins TRBV7-9 and TRBJ1-5; D possibly corresponds to TRBD1 (5 bases). CDR3 length equals 16 residues. Looked up from germline, CDR1 is SEHNR and CDR2 is FQNEAQ (reference sequence). V was shortened by 4 bases and J by 0 bases, with 13 bases between the two germline ends.

The chain has TRBV6-4 and TRBJ2-3; TRBD2 might be the D (6 bases). The V end was cut by 0 bases, the J end by 4 bases, with 11 bases between. Germline V gene sequence: CDR1 MRHNA, CDR2 SNTAGT. The CDR3 runs 15 residues. The DNA of the CDR3 is TGTGCCAGCAGTGACTCGCAAGGGGAGGCAGATACGCAGTATTTT. This translates into CASSDSQGEADTQYF.

The chain joins TRBV11-2 to TRBJ2-5, with TRBD2 identical over 7 bases. J lost 5 bases, V lost 1 base, and 13 bases had no gene match. The CDR3 is made up of 17 amino acids. Germline V gene sequence: CDR1 SGHAT, CDR2 FQNNGV. The CDR3, as DNA: TGTGCCAGCAGCTTAGCAGCTAGCGGCAGCTTTAAGGAGACCCAGTACTTC. Encoded protein: CASSLAASGSFKETQYF.

The chain uses TRBV28 and TRBJ1-2, with 8 bases matching TRBD1. CDR1 and CDR2 (germline): MDHEN, SYDVKM. This CDR3 is built from 14 residues. With 1 base clipped from V and 7 bases from J, the junction kept 5 bases outside the gene matches. The CDR3 loop is CASSLSGGLGGYTF. In DNA, the CDR3 is TGTGCCAGCAGTTTATCAGGGGGCTTGGGTGGCTACACCTTC.

This clone was found a few times. The rearrangement uses TRBV7-6 and TRBJ2-7; TRBD1 matches at 9 bases. CDR3 length: 14 amino acids. V shed 5 bases, J shed 5 bases, and the junction held 7 bases outside the gene matches. The germline V gene encodes CDR1 SGHVS and CDR2 FNYEAQ. The CDR3 loop reads CASSPGQGADEQYF. In nucleotides, the CDR3 is TGTGCCAGCAGCCCGGGACAGGGTGCCGACGAGCAGTACTTC.

This chain joins TRBV28 and TRBJ2-3; a weak D match, TRBD2 (6 bases). V lost 2 bases, J lost 5 bases, and 11 bases lay in between. The germline CDR1 and CDR2 sequences are MDHEN and SYDVKM. The CDR3 has 14 amino acids. CDR3 DNA: TGTGCCAGCAGTTTAGCGGGACTTATAGATACGCAGTATTTT. As protein: CASSLAGLIDTQYF. Based on the CDR3 plus reference TRBV28 and TRBJ2-3, the full variable domain is DVKVTQSSRYLVKRTGEKVFLECVQDMDHENMFWYRQDPGLGLRLIYFSYDVKMKEKGDIPEGYSVSREKKERFSLILESASTNQTSMYLCASSLAGLIDTQYFGPGTRLTVL.

This chain links TRBV2 with TRBJ2-2; 12 positions agree with TRBD2. The CDR3 spans 14 residues. Germline CDR1 is SNHLY and CDR2 is FYNNEI. V lost 8 bases to trimming and J lost 4 bases; unmatched junction nucleotides: 2. The CDR3 here is CASGLAGLTGELFF. DNA of the CDR3: TGTGCCAGCGGACTAGCGGGACTCACCGGGGAGCTGTTTTTT.

V and J are TRBV6-5 and TRBJ1-1; D remains unclear. V was clipped by 0 bases and J by 4 bases, with 3 bases between them. Per the germline V gene, CDR1 is MNHEY and CDR2 is SVGAGI. CDR3 size: 12 residues. The CDR3, as DNA: TGTGCCAGCAGTTACTCGAGCACTGAAGCTTTCTTT. This codes for CASSYSSTEAFF.

The chain joins TRBV7-8 to TRBJ1-5; D is possibly TRBD1 (5 bases). V was cut by 1 base and J by 7 bases, with 14 bases left in between. This CDR3 has 15 residues. Germline CDR1 is SGHVS and CDR2 is FQNEAQ. CDR3 nucleotides: TGTGCCAGCAGCTTAGAGTACGGCCCAGGGCAGCCCCAGCATTTT. Encoded protein: CASSLEYGPGQPQHF. Full variable domain (remainder filled in from reference TRBV7-8 and TRBJ1-5): GAGVSQSPRYKVAKRGQDVALRCDPISGHVSLFWYQQALGQGPEFLTYFQNEAQLDKSGLPSDRFFAERPEGSVSTLKIQRTQQEDSAVYLCASSLEYGPGQPQHFGDGTRLSIL.

DNA of the CDR3: TGTGCCAGCAGTTGGGGGGGATCAGGGACCGGGGAGCTGTTTTTT. As protein: CASSWGGSGTGELFF. This chain joins TRBV6-6 and TRBJ2-2; 7 bases map to TRBD2. V shed 4 bases, J shed 5 bases, and the junction held 7 bases outside the gene matches. CDR1 MNHNY and CDR2 SVGAGI come from the germline V gene (reference sequence). This CDR3 is 15 amino acids long.

V usage is TRBV14 and J usage is TRBJ1-3; D remains ambiguous. The CDR3 sequence is 15 residues long. Trimming removed 0 bases at V and 7 bases at J, with 13 bases between. Per the germline V gene, CDR1 is SGHDN and CDR2 is FVKESK. CDR3 protein: CASSQDFGIGNTIYF. CDR3 nucleotides: TGTGCCAGCAGCCAAGATTTCGGGATAGGCAACACCATATATTTT. The full variable domain, rest sourced from reference TRBV14 and TRBJ1-3, is EAGVTQFPSHSVIEKGQTVTLRCDPISGHDNLYWYRRVMGKEIKFLLHFVKESKQDESGMPNNRFLAERTGGTYSTLKVQPAELEDSGVYFCASSQDFGIGNTIYFGEGSWLTVV.